Listed here are 24 T cell receptor beta chains from one sample, sequenced in a study of T cell responses to AZD1222 COVID-19 vaccine. The protocol was immunoSEQ multiplex PCR, while the TCRdb copy is restricted to in-frame clones and leaves out a portion. Of 150,000 to 200,000 clones listed, about 86% are singletons. The input for sequencing was peripheral blood, taken on day 0 of AZD1222 vaccination. The receptors here all came from an adult in good health.

V gene TRBV9 combines with J gene TRBJ2-1; 8 bases align to TRBD2. Per germline, CDR1 SGDLS and CDR2 YYNGEE. The CDR3 totals 18 residues. The V segment lost 4 bases and the J segment 7 bases; nucleotides outside the gene matches: 19. The CDR3 nucleotides read TGTGCCAGCAGCCCCCGACGGGGCGGGGGGTCCATTGTGAATGAGCAGTTCTTC. Encoded protein: CASSPRRGGGSIVNEQFF.

The chain combines TRBV10-3 with TRBJ1-2, with TRBD1 matching 7 bases. Trimming cost V 5 bases and J 8 bases; bases outside gene matches: 5. Germline V gene lookup returns CDR1 ENHRY and CDR2 SYGVKD. The CDR3 sequence is 12 residues long. Here the CDR3 DNA reads TGTGCCATCAGTTCCGACAGGGAGGGCTACACCTTC. Encoded protein: CAISSDREGYTF.

The V gene is TRBV11-2, the J gene TRBJ2-5; D gene uncertain. This CDR3 has 13 amino acids. Germline CDR1 and CDR2: SGHAT and FQNNGV. V shed 1 base and J shed 1 base, with 4 bases lying between them. The CDR3 region has the DNA TGTGCCAGCAGCTTAGGAGTCCAAGAGACCCAGTACTTC. This codes for CASSLGVQETQYF. Using reference TRBV11-2 and TRBJ2-5 for the parts outside the CDR3, the full variable domain is EAGVAQSPRYKIIEKRQSVAFWCNPISGHATLYWYQQILGQGPKLLIQFQNNGVVDDSQLPKDRFSAERLKGVDSTLKIQPAKLEDSAVYLCASSLGVQETQYFGPGTRLLVL.

This clone was observed a single time. V and J are TRBV10-3 and TRBJ2-5, with D possibly being TRBD1 (5 bases). The germline V and J ends were trimmed by 0 bases and 1 base, with 12 bases remaining between them. The CDR3 has 16 residues. CDR1 is ENHRY, CDR2 SYGVKD, per germline. Here the CDR3 reads CAISESTVPTQETQYF. In DNA form, the CDR3 reads TGTGCCATCAGTGAGTCGACAGTACCCACCCAAGAGACCCAGTACTTC.

The count of this clone is one. The gene calls are TRBV12-3 or TRBV12-4 and TRBJ2-1, with D hard to call. This CDR3 contains 12 residues. The V end lost 3 bases, the J end lost 8 bases, and 8 bases lay between the germline ends. For the CDR3, the DNA is TGTGCCAGCAGTTTTCTCCAGGATGAGCAGTTCTTC. It is translated as CASSFLQDEQFF.

In this sample, this clone turned up once. The chain uses TRBV5-5 and TRBJ1-2; 9 bases are a match to TRBD1. Germline assignment: CDR1 SGHKS and CDR2 YYEKEE (reference sequence). V trimming: 3 bases; J trimming: 4 bases; junction bases outside the gene matches: 7. This CDR3 contains 15 residues. CDR3 sequence reads: CASSSRTGDIYGYTF. DNA of the CDR3: TGTGCCAGCAGCTCGCGGACAGGGGATATCTATGGCTACACCTTC.

The chain combines TRBV5-1 with TRBJ1-3; D may be TRBD1 (5 bases). CDR1 and CDR2 (germline): SGHRS, YFSETQ. This CDR3 is built from 16 residues. V gave up 3 bases and J gave up 0 bases, with 13 bases separating them. The CDR3, as DNA: TGCGCCAGCAGCTCCGAACAGGCCTTCTCTGGAAACACCATATATTTT. Its protein product is CASSSEQAFSGNTIYF.

The chain links TRBV5-3 to TRBJ1-5; 9 nucleotides agree with TRBD1. TRBV5-3 is an ORF for which the function is uncertain. This CDR3 spans 15 amino acids. Germline trimming cut 2 bases from V and 6 bases from J; bases unmatched to any gene: 6. The CDR3 DNA reads TGTGCCAGAAGCTTAAATACAGGGGGCGGTCAGCCCCAGCATTTT. Encoded protein: CARSLNTGGGQPQHF.

The gene calls are TRBV5-1 and TRBJ2-2; 7 bases align to TRBD1. This CDR3 has 15 residues. Germline CDR1 reads SGHRS; CDR2 reads YFSETQ. J gave up 5 bases and V 2 bases, and 6 bases lay outside the gene matches. The CDR3 DNA sequence: TGCGCCAGCAGCTTAACGACAGGGCAAACCGGGGAGCTGTTTTTT. It yields the protein CASSLTTGQTGELFF.

This chain connects TRBV19 to TRBJ2-2; no firm D call. The V gene's germline CDR1 is LNHDA and CDR2 SQIVND (reference sequence). The CDR3 runs 14 residues. V was clipped by 6 bases and J by 3 bases, with 11 bases between them. In DNA, the CDR3 is TGTGCCAGTAGAGGCCCCAGTCACACCGGGGAGCTGTTTTTT. Translation gives CASRGPSHTGELFF.

The chain couples TRBV6-4 to TRBJ2-3; 8 bases align to TRBD2. Germline-derived CDR1 and CDR2 are MRHNA and SNTAGT. CDR3 size: 15 residues. The junction had 5 bases not matched to a gene; V was cut back by 4 bases and J by 2 bases. This CDR3 is CASSALAGTTDTQYF. The CDR3 DNA reads TGTGCCAGCAGTGCCCTAGCGGGTACCACAGATACGCAGTATTTT.

This clone appeared a few times. The CDR3 coding sequence is TGTGCCATCAGTGAGGGACAGCACAATCAGCCCCAGCATTTT. It codes for CAISEGQHNQPQHF. The chain links TRBV10-3 to TRBJ1-5, with D possibly being TRBD1 (6 bases). The CDR3 runs 14 residues. V lost 2 bases, J lost 3 bases, and 8 bases lay in between. From germline, CDR1 is ENHRY and CDR2 SYGVKD.

This chain uses TRBV2 with TRBJ1-2, with a weak D call TRBD1 (5 bases). The CDR3 extends over 13 amino acids. The germline gives CDR1 SNHLY, CDR2 FYNNEI. Trimming shortened V by 6 bases and J by 4 bases, and 12 bases separated the two germline ends. The chain's CDR3 is CASRADGTYGYTF. DNA of the CDR3: TGTGCCAGCAGGGCCGACGGGACCTATGGCTACACCTTC.

V gene TRBV19 combines with J gene TRBJ2-1; 7 bases agree with TRBD1. J was trimmed by 8 bases and V by 0 bases; bases with no gene match: 4. The CDR3 has 14 residues. Germline-derived CDR1 and CDR2 are LNHDA and SQIVND (reference sequence). The CDR3 spells CASSIERGPHEQFF. As DNA, the CDR3 is TGTGCCAGTAGTATAGAGAGGGGGCCTCATGAGCAGTTCTTC.

This clone was picked up one time. The V call is TRBV28, the J call TRBJ1-6, with D tentatively TRBD1 (5 bases). The CDR3 is made up of 15 amino acids. The germline V and J ends were trimmed by 4 bases and 6 bases, with 13 bases remaining between them. CDR1 and CDR2 (germline): MDHEN, SYDVKM. Written as DNA, the CDR3 is TGTGCCAGCAGTTCCCGACAGATTTCTAATTCACCCCTCCACTTT. This codes for CASSSRQISNSPLHF.

The chain combines TRBV6-5 with TRBJ2-5; 8 nucleotides match TRBD1. The ends lost 6 bases at V and 3 bases at J; junction bases unmatched: 9. This CDR3 spans 15 amino acids. CDR1 and CDR2 (germline): MNHEY, SVGAGI. This CDR3 reads CASRTDRVFKETQYF. In DNA form, the CDR3 reads TGTGCCAGCAGGACGGACAGGGTCTTTAAAGAGACCCAGTACTTC.

Concerning this clone: Other nucleotide sequences in the sample specify the same CDR3. The rearrangement links TRBV6-5 to TRBJ1-2, with D possibly TRBD1 on 5 matching bases. The V gene's germline CDR1 is MNHEY and CDR2 SVGAGI. The CDR3 runs 13 residues. V was shortened by 7 bases and J by 0 bases, with 9 bases between the two germline ends. CDR3: CASTPRANYGYTF. CDR3 sequence (DNA): TGTGCCAGCACCCCCAGGGCTAACTATGGCTACACCTTC.

This clone was picked up a small number of times. The chain has TRBV6-1 and TRBJ2-7; a weak D match, TRBD1 (5 bases). This CDR3 has 15 residues. The germline V gene encodes CDR1 MNHNS and CDR2 SASEGT. The ends were cut back, 1 base at V and 3 bases at J, with 13 bases in the middle. The CDR3 DNA reads as TGTGCCAGCAGTGAAGAGAGACAGTCTATCTACGAGCAGTACTTC. It encodes CASSEERQSIYEQYF.

This clone was seen a single time. This chain joins TRBV6-5 and TRBJ1-6, with TRBD1 matching 8 bases. Germline-derived CDR1 and CDR2 are MNHEY and SVGAGI. The CDR3 is 14 residues long. V was pared by 6 bases and J by 10 bases, with 8 bases of the junction left unmatched. This CDR3 is CASSPDRGNSPLHF. The CDR3 DNA follows: TGTGCCAGCAGCCCCGACAGGGGTAACTCACCCCTCCACTTT.

The rearrangement links TRBV5-1 to TRBJ2-7; 14 nucleotides agree with TRBD2. Losses at the gene ends were 4 bases for V and 7 bases for J; bases not matched to a gene: 7. The CDR3 extends over 15 amino acids. The germline gives CDR1 SGHRS, CDR2 YFSETQ. The CDR3 spells CASSPGLAGGGEQYF. The CDR3 DNA follows: TGCGCCAGCAGCCCTGGACTAGCGGGAGGAGGAGAGCAGTACTTC.

As DNA, the CDR3 is TGTGCCAGCTCACTGAGTCGGTTCAATCAGCCCCAGCATTTT. Its protein product is CASSLSRFNQPQHF. The gene calls are TRBV18 and TRBJ1-5; D not certain. Trimming stripped 4 bases from V and 3 bases from J, with 10 bases between. The CDR3 is made up of 14 amino acids. CDR1 and CDR2 from the germline V gene are KGHSH and LQKENI.

This rearrangement joins TRBV7-9 to TRBJ1-5, with TRBD1 matching over 7 bases. CDR1 and CDR2 (germline): SEHNR, FQNEAQ (reference sequence). V lost 5 bases to trimming and J lost 2 bases; unmatched junction nucleotides: 15. This CDR3 is 18 amino acids long. The CDR3 loop is CASSLEGAGGQGNQPQHF. The CDR3 DNA reads TGTGCCAGCAGCCTCGAGGGGGCGGGGGGGCAAGGCAATCAGCCCCAGCATTTT. Drawing the rest from reference TRBV7-9 and TRBJ1-5, the complete variable domain is DTGVSQNPRHKITKRGQNVTFRCDPISEHNRLYWYRQTLGQGPEFLTYFQNEAQLEKSRLLSDRFSAERPKGSFSTLEIQRTEQGDSAMYLCASSLEGAGGQGNQPQHFGDGTRLSIL.

The gene calls are TRBV27 and TRBJ2-5, with D tentatively TRBD1 (6 bases). V lost 1 base and J lost 5, with 8 bases in between. CDR1 MNHEY and CDR2 SMNVEV come from the germline V gene (reference sequence). This CDR3 has 13 residues. For the CDR3, the DNA is TGTGCCAGCAGTTTATGGGGGCAGGAGACCCAGTACTTC. It codes for CASSLWGQETQYF.

This chain links TRBV6-4 with TRBJ1-2; TRBD1 aligns across 8 bases. The V segment lost 2 bases and the J segment 10 bases; nucleotides outside the gene matches: 6. Germline V gene data show CDR1 as MRHNA and CDR2 as SNTAGT. The CDR3 loop spans 13 amino acids. CDR3 loop: CASSDDWTGTYTF. The CDR3 DNA reads TGTGCCAGCAGTGACGACTGGACAGGGACCTACACCTTC.